Listed below are T cell receptor beta chains from one sample, sequenced in a study of molecular identifiers for immune sequencing clone quantification. MiXCR, run by TCRdb on the PCR reads, gives a single entry per CDR3 protein. The data hold around 460,000 distinct CDR3 sequences, with about 26% observed a single time. The specimen was naive CD8+ T cells from blood, with Jurkat cell RNA spiked in. These receptors all stem from a human donor in good health. Some libraries in this study had Jurkat cell RNA spiked in. Each CDR3 is given with its conserved first and last residue. The order of the fields is V gene, J gene, D gene, clone size, CDR3 DNA, CDR3 protein. The D gene is left open where the match is weak. Only part of the rows carry a size: once, few, many, or a class if the clone is expanded.

>TRBV4-1|TRBJ1-5|TRBD1|many
TGCGCCAGCAGCCAAGTAGGGGGCGGCAATCAGCCCCAGCATTTT
CASSQVGGGNQPQHF
>TRBV6-1|TRBJ1-1|NA|NA
TGTGCCAGCAGTGAAGCAATAGGCGGGACTGAAGCTTTCTTT
CASSEAIGGTEAFF
>TRBV4-1|TRBJ2-1|TRBD1|many
TGCGCCAGCAGCCAAAGTGGGACAGGGGCTTTGTTCTTC
CASSQSGTGALFF
>TRBV7-2|TRBJ1-6|NA|few
TGTGCCAGCAGCACCGGACACAGCTCCTATAATTCACCCCTCCACTTT
CASSTGHSSYNSPLHF
>TRBV9|TRBJ1-4|NA|few
TGTGCCAGCAGCGTCGAGGGGAATAATGAAAAACTGTTTTTT
CASSVEGNNEKLFF
>TRBV20-1|TRBJ2-3|NA|many
TGCAGTGCTAGTGGACCGGAGGGGGTTACAGATACGCAGTATTTT
CSASGPEGVTDTQYF
>TRBV27|TRBJ2-7|NA|NA
TGTGCCAGCAGTTTATATGGGCCCTACGAGCAGTACTTC
CASSLYGPYEQYF
>TRBV12-3/TRBV12-4|TRBJ1-1|NA|NA
TGTGCCAGCAGTCCATTTCGGCAATTCACTGAAGCTTTCTTT
CASSPFRQFTEAFF
>TRBV5-6|TRBJ2-7|NA|NA
TGTGTCAGCAGCTTCGGTAGTGGCGAGCAGTACTTC
CVSSFGSGEQYF
>TRBV9|TRBJ1-1|NA|NA
TGTGCCAGCAGCGTCAATATGAACACTAAAGCTTTCTTT
CASSVNMNTKAFF